This entry is about one T cell receptor beta chain. This record belongs to a study of blood T cell repertoires in COVID-19. Study details: Acute and convalescent COVID-19 samples came from the United States, Italy and Spain. In each case, the material was cDNA or gDNA derived from T cells, B-cell-depleted T cells, or PBMCs.

As originally analysed: Reference gene primer amplification gave estimated nucleated cell counts. Data came from immunoSEQ multiplex PCR; TCRdb stores just in-frame clones and leaves some out. V and J calls plus clone size are reproduced from that table; the DNA served to infer D and trimming. The table includes tens of thousands of clones, 70% to 85% detected once. After removal of 2 bases from V and 5 bases from J, the junction contained 7 bases not matched to a gene. The CDR3 runs to 16 residues. Germline CDR1 MNHEY, CDR2 SVGAGI. This chain links TRBV6-5 with TRBJ2-3; TRBD2 matches at 10 bases. Sequences were obtained from peripheral blood. The receptor comes from a man aged 55-75 years with acute or convalescent COVID-19. CDR3 nucleotides: TGTGCCAGCAGTTACGGGCTAGCGGGGGTCATAGATACGCAGTATTTT. It is translated as CASSYGLAGVIDTQYF.